Listed below are T cell receptor beta chains from one sample, sequenced in a study of CD8+ T cells in alopecia areata. TCRdb's copy holds only in-frame clones and misses some; the assay was immunoSEQ multiplex PCR. Of over 150,000 clones listed, 63% are singletons. The input for sequencing was CD4+ T cells sorted from blood, taken at week 0. The receptors derive from a human donor with alopecia areata. The CDR3 runs from the conserved cysteine through the conserved F or W. A D gene is named only where the DNA matches it firmly. Size tells how often a clone was seen (once, few, many) or the class of an expanded clone, and some rows leave it out.

CDR3 protein | CDR3 DNA | V gene | clone size | D gene | J gene
CSAWRSTAEAFF | TGCAGCGCTTGGAGGAGCACAGCCGAAGCTTTCTTT | TRBV29-1 | . | . | TRBJ1-1
CASSRGLAGLSSYEQYF | TGTGCCAGCAGCCGGGGACTCGCGGGACTATCCTCCTACGAGCAGTACTTC | TRBV2 | few | TRBD2 | TRBJ2-7
CASVGRADYGYTF | TGTGCCAGTGTGGGCAGGGCGGACTATGGCTACACCTTC | TRBV19 | . | . | TRBJ1-2
CATSRGQGPTDTQYF | TGTGCCACCAGCAGGGGACAGGGCCCCACAGATACGCAGTATTTT | TRBV15 | few | TRBD1 | TRBJ2-3
CASSIRTYGYTF | TGTGCCAGCAGTATACGTACCTATGGCTACACCTTC | TRBV28 | . | . | TRBJ1-2
CASRYQDTQYF | TGTGCCAGCAGATATCAGGATACGCAGTATTTT | TRBV6-5 | . | . | TRBJ2-3
CASSPHSTDTQYF | TGCGCCAGCAGCCCCCACAGCACAGATACGCAGTATTTT | TRBV5-1 | . | . | TRBJ2-3
CSVAENSNQPQHF | TGCAGCGTTGCAGAGAATAGCAATCAGCCCCAGCATTTT | TRBV29-1 | . | . | TRBJ1-5
CAWSAPGHPNTEAFF | TGTGCCTGGAGTGCCCCGGGACACCCGAACACTGAAGCTTTCTTT | TRBV30 | . | . | TRBJ1-1
CASSLERGKETQYF | TGTGCCAGCAGCTTAGAGCGCGGAAAAGAGACCCAGTACTTC | TRBV7-9 | few | . | TRBJ2-5
CASTSSGGETQYF | TGCGCCAGCACTTCTAGCGGGGGAGAGACCCAGTACTTC | TRBV10-2 | . | TRBD2 | TRBJ2-5
CASSWGTQETQYF | TGCGCCAGCAGTTGGGGAACCCAAGAGACCCAGTACTTC | TRBV5-1 | . | . | TRBJ2-5
CASRSPGGEQFF | TGTGCCAGCAGGAGTCCGGGGGGTGAGCAGTTCTTC | TRBV6-5 | . | TRBD2 | TRBJ2-1
CASTPSDRAREGYTF | TGTGCCAGCACTCCCTCGGACAGGGCGCGGGAAGGCTACACCTTC | TRBV28 | once | TRBD1 | TRBJ1-2
CASSIGGRGAKNIQYF | TGTGCCAGCAGCATAGGGGGACGGGGGGCCAAAAACATTCAGTACTTC | TRBV5-6 | . | . | TRBJ2-4
CAIRDTSGGYEQFF | TGTGCCATCAGGGATACTAGCGGGGGATATGAGCAGTTCTTC | TRBV10-3 | . | TRBD2 | TRBJ2-1
CAWTSGSTDTQYF | TGTGCCTGGACAAGCGGAAGCACAGATACGCAGTATTTT | TRBV30 | . | . | TRBJ2-3
CASSFQHGVGETQYF | TGTGCCAGCAGCTTTCAACACGGGGTCGGGGAGACCCAGTACTTC | TRBV7-9 | once | . | TRBJ2-5
CASSLQDSPLHF | TGTGCCAGCAGCTTGCAGGATTCACCCCTCCACTTT | TRBV5-6 | . | . | TRBJ1-6
CSVEDRTTYEQYF | TGCAGCGTTGAAGATCGGACAACCTACGAGCAGTACTTC | TRBV29-1 | few | . | TRBJ2-7
CASSLAAGSYEQYF | TGCGCCAGCAGCTTGGCGGCAGGGTCCTACGAGCAGTACTTC | TRBV5-1 | . | . | TRBJ2-7
CASSDGGEQYF | TGTGCCAGCAGTGACGGTGGGGAGCAGTACTTC | TRBV25-1 | . | . | TRBJ2-7
CASSARPSGRNGHEQFF | TGTGCCAGCAGCGCCCGACCTAGCGGGAGAAACGGGCATGAGCAGTTCTTC | TRBV7-2 | . | TRBD2 | TRBJ2-1
CASSGFSIGEQYF | TGTGCCAGCAGTGGGTTTAGCATTGGCGAGCAGTACTTC | TRBV6-1 | . | . | TRBJ2-7
CSTRLSLDRNTEAFF | TGCAGCACCCGGCTGAGCCTAGATAGGAACACTGAAGCTTTCTTT | TRBV29-1 | . | . | TRBJ1-1
CASGSEGRGHYNEQFF | TGTGCCAGCGGCTCCGAAGGGCGGGGGCATTACAATGAGCAGTTCTTC | TRBV4-2 | once | . | TRBJ2-1
CASSSVGSRGESTEAFF | TGTGCCAGCAGCTCTGTCGGGAGCAGAGGGGAGAGCACTGAAGCTTTCTTT | TRBV11-1 | . | . | TRBJ1-1
CASSLGDRGDYTF | TGTGCCAGCTCACTAGGGGACAGGGGAGACTACACCTTC | TRBV18 | . | TRBD1 | TRBJ1-2
CASSPQQISGANVLTF | TGTGCCAGCAGCCCCCAACAGATCTCTGGGGCCAACGTCCTGACTTTC | TRBV7-2 | . | . | TRBJ2-6
CASTNGAYNSPLHF | TGCGCCAGCACTAACGGGGCTTATAATTCACCCCTCCACTTT | TRBV4-3 | . | . | TRBJ1-6
CAWSLSGANVLTF | TGTGCCTGGAGCCTATCTGGGGCCAACGTCCTGACTTTC | TRBV30 | few | . | TRBJ2-6
CASSPRWGTFQETQYF | TGTGCCAGCAGCCCTCGGTGGGGGACATTCCAAGAGACCCAGTACTTC | TRBV9 | . | . | TRBJ2-5
CASSQEEGGSVLFF | TGCGCCAGCAGCCAAGAGGAGGGGGGTTCCGTACTGTTTTTT | TRBV4-3 | few | . | TRBJ1-4
CASKPGQGSHEQFF | TGTGCCAGTAAACCGGGACAGGGTTCGCATGAGCAGTTCTTC | TRBV11-3 | . | TRBD1 | TRBJ2-1
CASSDYYEQYF | TGTGCCAGCAGCGACTACTACGAGCAGTACTTC | TRBV5-6 | few | . | TRBJ2-7
CASREQGLLNSPLHF | TGTGCCAGCAGAGAACAGGGACTTCTAAATTCACCCCTCCACTTT | TRBV7-2 | . | . | TRBJ1-6
CATRHGTGDEQYF | TGTGCCACCAGACACGGGACAGGGGACGAGCAGTACTTC | TRBV15 | . | TRBD1 | TRBJ2-7
CASSEAGNTEAFF | TGTGCCAGCAGTGAAGCTGGGAACACTGAAGCTTTCTTT | TRBV25-1 | . | . | TRBJ1-1
CASSYGTGRLNEKLFF | TGCGCCAGCAGCTATGGGACGGGCCGCCTTAATGAAAAACTGTTTTTT | TRBV5-1 | . | . | TRBJ1-4
CASSLGFGTQYF | TGTGCCAGCAGTTTAGGATTCGGGACCCAGTACTTC | TRBV28 | . | . | TRBJ2-5
CASSVFAGGTNEQYF | TGTGCCAGCAGTGTGTTCGCAGGGGGCACGAACGAGCAGTACTTC | TRBV2 | . | TRBD1 | TRBJ2-7
CASSAAGPNTEAFF | TGTGCCAGCAGTGCGGCGGGGCCGAACACTGAAGCTTTCTTT | TRBV2 | . | . | TRBJ1-1
CAWSVRLLGATNYGYTF | TGTGCCTGGAGTGTTCGACTTTTGGGGGCGACTAACTATGGCTACACCTTC | TRBV30 | . | . | TRBJ1-2
CASSQEGGNTEAFF | TGCGCCAGCAGCCAAGAGGGGGGGAACACTGAAGCTTTCTTT | TRBV4-3 | . | . | TRBJ1-1
CSVGGTGPGDTEAFF | TGCAGCGTTGGCGGGACAGGGCCGGGGGACACTGAAGCTTTCTTT | TRBV29-1 | . | TRBD1 | TRBJ1-1